This T cell receptor beta chain came from a study of beta chain features in type 1 diabetes. Study outcomes and limitations: Within each of all four CD4+ subsets, Type 1 diabetes patients had TCRB CDR3s that were moderately but significantly shorter.

Trimming removed 6 bases from V and 4 bases from J; junction bases left unmatched: 13. The germline gives CDR1 SGHVS, CDR2 FNYEAQ. The CDR3 extends over 16 amino acids. CD4+ cells of the naive, central memory, regulatory and stem cell-like memory types were sorted via CD45RO/CCR7/CD25/CD127/CD95/CD27. Since all of the isolated RNA was reverse transcribed, expressed TCRB transcripts were what got sequenced. Sequencing used immunoSEQ multiplex PCR; TCRdb keeps in-frame clones, though not all of them. The sample has about 360,000 clones, 10% to 15% seen once. For this clone: The antigen remains unidentified.

Sample: naive CD4+ T cells from blood. The clonotype comes from a young man in good health. The rearrangement joins TRBV7-6 to TRBJ2-3, with TRBD2 matching over 7 bases. This CDR3 is CASSSTGVGGADTQYF. For the CDR3, the DNA is TGTGCCAGCAGTTCAACGGGGGTGGGGGGGGCAGATACGCAGTATTTT.